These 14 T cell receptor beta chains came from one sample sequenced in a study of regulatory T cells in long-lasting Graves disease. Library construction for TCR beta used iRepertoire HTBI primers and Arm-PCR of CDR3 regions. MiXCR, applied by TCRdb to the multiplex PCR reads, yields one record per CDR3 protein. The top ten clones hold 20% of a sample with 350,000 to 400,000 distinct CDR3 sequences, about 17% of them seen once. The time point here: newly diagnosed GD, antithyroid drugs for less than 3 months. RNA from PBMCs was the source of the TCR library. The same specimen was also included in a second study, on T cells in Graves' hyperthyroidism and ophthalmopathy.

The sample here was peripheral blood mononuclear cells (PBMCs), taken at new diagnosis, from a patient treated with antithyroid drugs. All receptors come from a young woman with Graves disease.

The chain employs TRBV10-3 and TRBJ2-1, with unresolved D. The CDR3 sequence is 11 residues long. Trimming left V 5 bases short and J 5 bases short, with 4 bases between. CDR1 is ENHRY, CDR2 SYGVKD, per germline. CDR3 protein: CAISLHNEQFF. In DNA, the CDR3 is TGTGCCATCAGTCTTCACAATGAGCAGTTCTTC.

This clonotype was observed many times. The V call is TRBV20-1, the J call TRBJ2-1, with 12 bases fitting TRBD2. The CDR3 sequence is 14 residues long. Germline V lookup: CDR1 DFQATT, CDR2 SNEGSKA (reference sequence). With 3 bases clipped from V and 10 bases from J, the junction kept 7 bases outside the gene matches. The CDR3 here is CSARRTSGNTEQFF. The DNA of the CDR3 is TGCAGTGCTAGGAGGACTAGCGGGAATACCGAGCAGTTCTTC.

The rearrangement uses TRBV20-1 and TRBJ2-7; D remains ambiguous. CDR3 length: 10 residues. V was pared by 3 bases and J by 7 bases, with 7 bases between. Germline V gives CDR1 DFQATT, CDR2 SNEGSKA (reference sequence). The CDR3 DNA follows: TGCAGTGCTAGTCCTGGAGAGCAGTACTTC. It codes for CSASPGEQYF.

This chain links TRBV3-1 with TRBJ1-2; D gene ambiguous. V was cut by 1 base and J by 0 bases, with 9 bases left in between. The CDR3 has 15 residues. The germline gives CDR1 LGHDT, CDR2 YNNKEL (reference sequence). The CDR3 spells CASSQGPASNYGYTF. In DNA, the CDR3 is TGTGCCAGCAGCCAAGGCCCAGCTTCTAACTATGGCTACACCTTC.

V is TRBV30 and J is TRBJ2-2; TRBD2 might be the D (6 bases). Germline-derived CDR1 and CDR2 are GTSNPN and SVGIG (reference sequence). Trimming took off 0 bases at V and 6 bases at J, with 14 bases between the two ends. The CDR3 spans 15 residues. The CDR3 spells CAWSVPGVVAGELFF. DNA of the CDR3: TGTGCCTGGAGTGTACCGGGAGTGGTGGCCGGGGAGCTGTTTTTT.

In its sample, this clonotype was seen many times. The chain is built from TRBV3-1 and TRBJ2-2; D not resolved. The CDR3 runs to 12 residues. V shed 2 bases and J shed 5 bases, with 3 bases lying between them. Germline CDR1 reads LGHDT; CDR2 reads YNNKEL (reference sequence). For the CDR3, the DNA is TGTGCCAGCAGCCAATTTACCGGGGAGCTGTTTTTT. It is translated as CASSQFTGELFF.

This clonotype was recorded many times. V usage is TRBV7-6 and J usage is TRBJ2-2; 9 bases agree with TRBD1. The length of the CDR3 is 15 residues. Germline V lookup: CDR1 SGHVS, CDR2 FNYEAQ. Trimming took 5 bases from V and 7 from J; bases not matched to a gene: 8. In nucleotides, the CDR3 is TGTGCCAGCAGCAGCCGAGACAGGGGGATCGGGGAGCTGTTTTTT. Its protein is CASSSRDRGIGELFF.

The CDR3 DNA is TGTGCCAGCAGGGGACTAGCAGCCCCAATTGAGACCCAGTACTTC. Its translation: CASRGLAAPIETQYF. V is TRBV2 and J is TRBJ2-5; 9 bases agree with TRBD2. J was trimmed by 5 bases and V by 6 bases; bases with no gene match: 10. Germline loops: CDR1 SNHLY, CDR2 FYNNEI. The CDR3 has 15 residues.

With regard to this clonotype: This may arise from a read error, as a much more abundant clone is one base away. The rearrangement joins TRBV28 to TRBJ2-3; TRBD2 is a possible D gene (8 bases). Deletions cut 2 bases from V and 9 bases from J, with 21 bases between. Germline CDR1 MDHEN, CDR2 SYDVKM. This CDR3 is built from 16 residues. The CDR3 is CASSLPPGRGLGTQYF. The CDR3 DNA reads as TGTGCCAGCAGTTTACCCCCCGGGAGGGGGCTTGGAACGCAGTATTTT.

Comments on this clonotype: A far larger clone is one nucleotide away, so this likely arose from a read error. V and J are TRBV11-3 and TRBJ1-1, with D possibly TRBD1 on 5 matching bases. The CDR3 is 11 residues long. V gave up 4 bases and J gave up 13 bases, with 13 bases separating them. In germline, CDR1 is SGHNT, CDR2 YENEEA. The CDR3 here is CASSSTVKGFF. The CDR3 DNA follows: TGTGCCAGCAGCTCGACAGTCAAAGGTTTCTTT.

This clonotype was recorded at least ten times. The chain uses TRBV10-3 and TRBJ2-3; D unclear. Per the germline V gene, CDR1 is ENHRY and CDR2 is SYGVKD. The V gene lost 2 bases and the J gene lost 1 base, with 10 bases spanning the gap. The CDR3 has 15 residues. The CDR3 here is CAISESPRGTDTQYF. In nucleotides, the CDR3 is TGTGCCATCAGTGAGAGCCCAAGGGGCACAGATACGCAGTATTTT.

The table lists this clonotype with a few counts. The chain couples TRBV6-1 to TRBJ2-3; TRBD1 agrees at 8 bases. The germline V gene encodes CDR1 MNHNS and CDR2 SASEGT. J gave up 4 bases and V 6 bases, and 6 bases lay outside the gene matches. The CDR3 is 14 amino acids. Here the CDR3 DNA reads TGTGCCAGCAGCCCGGGACAGGCACCAGATACGCAGTATTTT. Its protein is CASSPGQAPDTQYF.

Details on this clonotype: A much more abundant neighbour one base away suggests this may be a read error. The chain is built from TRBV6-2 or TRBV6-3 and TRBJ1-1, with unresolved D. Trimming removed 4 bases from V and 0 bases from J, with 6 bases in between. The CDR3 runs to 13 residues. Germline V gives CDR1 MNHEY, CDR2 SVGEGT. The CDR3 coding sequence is TGTGCCAGCAGTTTTGCATTGAACACTGAAGCTTTCTTT. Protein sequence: CASSFALNTEAFF.

The CDR3 is CASSKTGQNQPQHF. The CDR3 coding sequence is TGTGCCAGTAGTAAAACGGGCCAAAATCAGCCCCAGCATTTT. The rearrangement links TRBV19 to TRBJ1-5; no reliable D call. The CDR3 is made up of 14 amino acids. Germline CDR1 and CDR2: LNHDA and SQIVND (reference sequence). Trimming removed 4 bases at V and 4 bases at J, with 11 bases between. Full variable domain (rest looked up from reference TRBV19 and TRBJ1-5): DGGITQSPKYLFRKEGQNVTLSCEQNLNHDAMYWYRQDPGQGLRLIYYSQIVNDFQKGDIAEGYSVSREKKESFPLTVTSAQKNPTAFYLCASSKTGQNQPQHFGDGTRLSIL.